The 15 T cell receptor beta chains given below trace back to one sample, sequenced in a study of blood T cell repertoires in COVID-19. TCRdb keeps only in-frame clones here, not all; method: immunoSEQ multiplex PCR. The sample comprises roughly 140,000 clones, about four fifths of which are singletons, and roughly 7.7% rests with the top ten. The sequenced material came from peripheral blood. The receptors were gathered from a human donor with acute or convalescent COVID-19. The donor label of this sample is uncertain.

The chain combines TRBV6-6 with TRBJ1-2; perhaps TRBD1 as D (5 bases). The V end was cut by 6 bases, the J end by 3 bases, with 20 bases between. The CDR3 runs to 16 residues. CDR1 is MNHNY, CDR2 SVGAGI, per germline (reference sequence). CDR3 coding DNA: TGTGCCAGCAGCCTCAGGGACTTCCAGCAGGACTATGGCTACACCTTC. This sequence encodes CASSLRDFQQDYGYTF.

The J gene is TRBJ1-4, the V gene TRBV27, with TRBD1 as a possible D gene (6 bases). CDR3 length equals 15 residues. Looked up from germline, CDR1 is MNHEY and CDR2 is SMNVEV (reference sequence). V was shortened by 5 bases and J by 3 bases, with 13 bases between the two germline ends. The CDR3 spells CASSLTGFPNEKLFF. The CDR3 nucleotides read TGTGCCAGCAGTCTTACAGGGTTCCCTAATGAAAAACTGTTTTTT.

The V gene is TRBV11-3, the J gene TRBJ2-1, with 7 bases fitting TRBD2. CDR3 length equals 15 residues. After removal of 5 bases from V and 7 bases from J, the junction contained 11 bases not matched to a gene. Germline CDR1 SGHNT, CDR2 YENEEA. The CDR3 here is CASSPQGGAVNEQFF. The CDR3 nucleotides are TGTGCCAGCAGCCCCCAGGGAGGGGCAGTGAATGAGCAGTTCTTC.

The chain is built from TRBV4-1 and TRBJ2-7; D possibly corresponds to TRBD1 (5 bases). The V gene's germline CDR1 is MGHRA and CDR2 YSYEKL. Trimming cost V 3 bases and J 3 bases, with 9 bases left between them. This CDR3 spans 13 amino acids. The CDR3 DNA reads TGCGCCAGCAGCCACAGGGAATTCTACGAGCAGTACTTC. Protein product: CASSHREFYEQYF.

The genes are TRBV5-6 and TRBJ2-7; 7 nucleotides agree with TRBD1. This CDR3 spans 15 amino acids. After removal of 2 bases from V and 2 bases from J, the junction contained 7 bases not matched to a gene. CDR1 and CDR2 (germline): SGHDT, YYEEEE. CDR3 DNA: TGTGCCAGCAGCTTCCGACAGGGCCTTCCCTACGAGCAGTACTTC. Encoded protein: CASSFRQGLPYEQYF.

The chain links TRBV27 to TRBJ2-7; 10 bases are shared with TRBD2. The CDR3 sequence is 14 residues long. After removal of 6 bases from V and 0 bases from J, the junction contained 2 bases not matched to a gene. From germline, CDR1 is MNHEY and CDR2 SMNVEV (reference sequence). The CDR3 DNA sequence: TGTGCCAGCAGAGTAGCGGGGGGCTCCTACGAGCAGTACTTC. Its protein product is CASRVAGGSYEQYF.

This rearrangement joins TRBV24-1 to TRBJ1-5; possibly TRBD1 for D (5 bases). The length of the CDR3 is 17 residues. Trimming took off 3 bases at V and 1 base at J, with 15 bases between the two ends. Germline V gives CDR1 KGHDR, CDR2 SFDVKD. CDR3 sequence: CATSDPRRGGSNQPQHF. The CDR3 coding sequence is TGTGCCACCAGTGATCCGAGGAGGGGAGGAAGCAATCAGCCCCAGCATTTT.

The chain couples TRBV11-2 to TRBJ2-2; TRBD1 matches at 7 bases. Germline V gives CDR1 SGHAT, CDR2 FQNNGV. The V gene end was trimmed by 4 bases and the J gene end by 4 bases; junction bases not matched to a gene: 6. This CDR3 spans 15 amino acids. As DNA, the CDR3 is TGTGCCAGCAGCTCACCACAGGGGAGCACCGGGGAGCTGTTTTTT. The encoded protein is CASSSPQGSTGELFF.

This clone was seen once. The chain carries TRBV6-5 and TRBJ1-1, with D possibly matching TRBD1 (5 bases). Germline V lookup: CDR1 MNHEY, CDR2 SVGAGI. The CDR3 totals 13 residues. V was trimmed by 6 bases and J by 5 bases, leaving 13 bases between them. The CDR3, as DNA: TGTGCCAGCAGCTTCGACGGGGGGACTGAAGCTTTCTTT. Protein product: CASSFDGGTEAFF.

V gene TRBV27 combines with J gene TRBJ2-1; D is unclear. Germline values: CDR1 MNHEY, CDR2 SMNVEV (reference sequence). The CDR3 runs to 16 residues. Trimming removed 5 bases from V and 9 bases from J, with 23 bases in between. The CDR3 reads CASSTPPSLLYGEQFF. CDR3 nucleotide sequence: TGTGCCAGCAGTACCCCTCCTAGTTTGCTCTACGGTGAGCAGTTCTTC.

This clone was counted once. CDR3 loop: CASSESEGARYGYTF. For the CDR3, the DNA is TGTGCCAGCAGTGAATCGGAGGGGGCGAGATATGGCTACACCTTC. The V and J genes are TRBV25-1 and TRBJ1-2; 7 bases line up with TRBD1. J gave up 5 bases and V 1 base, and 7 bases lay outside the gene matches. This CDR3 spans 15 amino acids. CDR1 is MGHDK and CDR2 is SYGVNS in the germline V gene.

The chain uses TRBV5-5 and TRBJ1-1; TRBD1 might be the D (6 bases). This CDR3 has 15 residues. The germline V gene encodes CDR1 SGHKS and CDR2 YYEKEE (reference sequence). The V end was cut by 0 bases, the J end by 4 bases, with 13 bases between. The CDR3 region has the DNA TGTGCCAGCAGCTTGGACAGGGATAAGGGCACTGAAGCTTTCTTT. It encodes CASSLDRDKGTEAFF.

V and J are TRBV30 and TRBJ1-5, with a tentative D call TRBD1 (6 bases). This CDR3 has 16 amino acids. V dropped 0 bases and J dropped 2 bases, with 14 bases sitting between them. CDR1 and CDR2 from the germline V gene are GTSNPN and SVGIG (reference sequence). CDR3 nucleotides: TGTGCCTGGAGTGTACGAGGGGGGGCTGGCAATCAGCCCCAGCATTTT. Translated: CAWSVRGGAGNQPQHF. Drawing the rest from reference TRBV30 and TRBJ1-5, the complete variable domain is SQTIHQWPATLVQPVGSPLSLECTVEGTSNPNLYWYRQAAGRGLQLLFYSVGIGQISSEVPQNLSASRPQDRQFILSSKKLLLSDSGFYLCAWSVRGGAGNQPQHFGDGTRLSIL.

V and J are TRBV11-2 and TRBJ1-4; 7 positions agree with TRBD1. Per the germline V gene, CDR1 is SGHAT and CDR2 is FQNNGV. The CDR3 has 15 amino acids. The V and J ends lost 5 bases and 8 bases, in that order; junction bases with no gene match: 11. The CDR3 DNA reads TGTGCCAGCAGCCCCGGACAGGTTGGGGTGGAAAAACTGTTTTTT. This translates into CASSPGQVGVEKLFF.

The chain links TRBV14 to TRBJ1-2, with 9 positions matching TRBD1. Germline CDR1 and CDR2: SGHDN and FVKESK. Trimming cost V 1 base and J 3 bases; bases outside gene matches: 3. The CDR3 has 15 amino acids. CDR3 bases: TGTGCCAGCAGCCAAGTACAGGGGGCTTACTATGGCTACACCTTC. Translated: CASSQVQGAYYGYTF.